These T cell receptor beta chains were read from a single sample in a study of T cell repertoires in cytomegalovirus infection. A single record per CDR3 protein comes from TCRdb applying MiXCR to the reads. The sample holds almost 300,000 distinct CDR3 sequences, about 9.2% seen once. What was sequenced was PBMCs. These receptor sequences come from a human donor in good health (CMV status not recorded). Some clones in this sample may be carry-over from other donors' samples. Both conserved end residues are part of each CDR3. Each record gives: V gene, CDR3 length, D gene, J gene, clone size, CDR3 protein, CDR3 DNA. A D gene is named only where the DNA matches it firmly. The size entry is marked missing in some rows and otherwise reads once, few, many or a size class.

V gene: TRBV2
CDR3 length: 15
D gene: TRBD1
J gene: TRBJ2-2
clone size: many
CDR3 protein: CATFPGTGYTGELFF
CDR3 DNA: TGTGCCACTTTCCCCGGGACAGGCTACACCGGGGAGCTGTTTTTT

V gene: TRBV6-2/TRBV6-3
CDR3 length: 15
D gene: NA
J gene: TRBJ2-3
clone size: few
CDR3 protein: CASSHRGKNTDTQYF
CDR3 DNA: TGTGCCAGCAGTCATAGGGGAAAGAACACAGATACGCAGTATTTT

V gene: TRBV4-2
CDR3 length: 14
D gene: NA
J gene: TRBJ1-5
clone size: many
CDR3 protein: CASSQEDTGQPQHF
CDR3 DNA: TGTGCCAGCAGCCAAGAGGACACAGGTCAGCCCCAGCATTTT

V gene: TRBV10-3
CDR3 length: 11
D gene: NA
J gene: TRBJ1-1
clone size: few
CDR3 protein: CATSEGTEAFF
CDR3 DNA: TGTGCCACCTCGGAAGGGACTGAAGCTTTCTTT

V gene: TRBV5-1
CDR3 length: 12
D gene: NA
J gene: TRBJ1-2
clone size: NA
CDR3 protein: CASSPSGYGYTF
CDR3 DNA: TGCGCCAGCAGTCCTTCAGGGTATGGCTACACCTTC

V gene: TRBV28
CDR3 length: 14
D gene: NA
J gene: TRBJ1-4
clone size: many
CDR3 protein: CASSRAATNEKLFF
CDR3 DNA: TGTGCCAGCAGCCGGGCAGCAACTAATGAAAAACTGTTTTTT

V gene: TRBV20-1
CDR3 length: 13
D gene: NA
J gene: TRBJ1-2
clone size: many
CDR3 protein: CSAPVGTENGYTF
CDR3 DNA: TGCAGTGCCCCCGTAGGGACGGAGAATGGCTACACCTTC

V gene: TRBV4-1
CDR3 length: 14
D gene: NA
J gene: TRBJ2-5
clone size: many
CDR3 protein: CASSQVFSQETQYF
CDR3 DNA: TGCGCCAGCAGCCAAGTTTTCAGTCAAGAGACCCAGTACTTC

V gene: TRBV20-1
CDR3 length: 15
D gene: TRBD1
J gene: TRBJ2-5
clone size: few
CDR3 protein: CSARVGTGVQETQYF
CDR3 DNA: TGCAGTGCTAGGGTCGGGACAGGGGTTCAAGAGACCCAGTACTTC

V gene: TRBV7-9
CDR3 length: 17
D gene: NA
J gene: TRBJ2-1
clone size: many
CDR3 protein: CASSPYPILDSYNEQFF
CDR3 DNA: TGTGCCAGCAGCCCATACCCTATACTCGACTCCTACAATGAGCAGTTCTTC

V gene: TRBV20-1
CDR3 length: 15
D gene: NA
J gene: TRBJ2-6
clone size: many
CDR3 protein: CSAPDVLSGANVLTF
CDR3 DNA: TGCAGTGCTCCTGACGTGTTATCTGGGGCCAACGTCCTGACTTTC

V gene: TRBV7-9
CDR3 length: 13
D gene: NA
J gene: TRBJ2-5
clone size: many
CDR3 protein: CASSFSWGETQYF
CDR3 DNA: TGTGCCAGCAGCTTTTCTTGGGGAGAGACCCAGTACTTC

V gene: TRBV7-6
CDR3 length: 14
D gene: NA
J gene: TRBJ1-1
clone size: many
CDR3 protein: CASKQGYRNTEAFF
CDR3 DNA: TGTGCGAGTAAGCAGGGGTATCGCAACACTGAAGCTTTCTTT

V gene: TRBV20-1
CDR3 length: 15
D gene: TRBD2
J gene: TRBJ2-7
clone size: many
CDR3 protein: CSAVKERGVKNEQYF
CDR3 DNA: TGCAGTGCCGTAAAGGAACGGGGGGTAAAGAACGAGCAGTACTTC

V gene: TRBV7-2
CDR3 length: 19
D gene: TRBD1
J gene: TRBJ2-7
clone size: many
CDR3 protein: CASSVRQGANPRSSYEQYF
CDR3 DNA: TGTGCCAGCAGCGTAAGACAGGGGGCGAATCCTAGGAGCTCCTACGAGCAGTACTTC

V gene: TRBV12-5
CDR3 length: 16
D gene: NA
J gene: TRBJ1-1
clone size: many
CDR3 protein: CASEVGNRDVGTEAFF
CDR3 DNA: TGTGCTAGTGAGGTAGGAAACAGGGACGTAGGGACTGAAGCTTTCTTT

V gene: TRBV7-8
CDR3 length: 13
D gene: NA
J gene: TRBJ1-6
clone size: many
CDR3 protein: CASSLEMPTPLHF
CDR3 DNA: TGTGCCAGCAGCTTAGAAATGCCGACACCCCTCCACTTT

V gene: TRBV11-2
CDR3 length: 14
D gene: NA
J gene: TRBJ1-6
clone size: many
CDR3 protein: CASSPLSRQSPLHF
CDR3 DNA: TGTGCCAGCAGCCCATTGAGCCGTCAGTCACCCCTCCACTTT

V gene: TRBV28
CDR3 length: 15
D gene: TRBD1
J gene: TRBJ1-2
clone size: many
CDR3 protein: CASSTADRAGYGYTF
CDR3 DNA: TGTGCCAGCAGTACGGCGGACAGGGCGGGCTATGGCTACACCTTC

V gene: TRBV7-9
CDR3 length: 13
D gene: NA
J gene: TRBJ2-5
clone size: many
CDR3 protein: CASSRGGEETQYF
CDR3 DNA: TGTGCCAGCAGCAGAGGTGGAGAAGAGACCCAGTACTTC

V gene: TRBV5-5
CDR3 length: 14
D gene: NA
J gene: TRBJ2-3
clone size: many
CDR3 protein: CASSPRQAPDTQYF
CDR3 DNA: TGTGCCAGCAGCCCCAGACAGGCCCCAGATACGCAGTATTTT

V gene: TRBV28
CDR3 length: 15
D gene: TRBD2
J gene: TRBJ2-1
clone size: NA
CDR3 protein: CASSLPLAEHNEQFF
CDR3 DNA: TGTGCCAGCAGTTTACCTCTAGCGGAGCACAATGAGCAGTTCTTC

V gene: TRBV19
CDR3 length: 12
D gene: NA
J gene: TRBJ1-5
clone size: many
CDR3 protein: CASSMEGGPQHF
CDR3 DNA: TGTGCCAGTAGTATGGAGGGAGGGCCCCAGCATTTT

V gene: TRBV6-4
CDR3 length: 14
D gene: NA
J gene: TRBJ1-2
clone size: many
CDR3 protein: CASSETGGNYGYTF
CDR3 DNA: TGTGCCAGCAGTGAGACAGGAGGGAACTATGGCTACACCTTC

V gene: TRBV18
CDR3 length: 17
D gene: NA
J gene: TRBJ1-5
clone size: few
CDR3 protein: CASSPENVLHSNQPQHF
CDR3 DNA: TGTGCCAGCTCACCAGAGAACGTCCTCCATAGCAATCAGCCCCAGCATTTT